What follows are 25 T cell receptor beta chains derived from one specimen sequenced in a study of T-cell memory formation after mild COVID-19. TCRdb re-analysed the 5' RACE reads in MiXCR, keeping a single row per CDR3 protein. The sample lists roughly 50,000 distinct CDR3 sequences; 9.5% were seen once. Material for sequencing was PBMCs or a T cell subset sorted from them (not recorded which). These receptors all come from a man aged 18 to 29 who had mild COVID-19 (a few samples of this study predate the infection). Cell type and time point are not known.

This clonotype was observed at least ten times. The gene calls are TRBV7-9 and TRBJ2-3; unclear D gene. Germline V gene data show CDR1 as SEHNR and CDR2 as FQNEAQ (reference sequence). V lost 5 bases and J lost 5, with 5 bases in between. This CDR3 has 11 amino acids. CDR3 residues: CASSEGDTQYF. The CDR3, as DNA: TGTGCCAGCAGCGAAGGAGATACGCAGTATTTT.

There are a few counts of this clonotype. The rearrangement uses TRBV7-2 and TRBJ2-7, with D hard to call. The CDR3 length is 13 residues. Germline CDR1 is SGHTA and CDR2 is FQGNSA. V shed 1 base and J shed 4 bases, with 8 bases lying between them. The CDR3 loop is CASSLGARYEQYV. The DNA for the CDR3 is TGTGCCAGCAGCTTAGGAGCCCGTTACGAGCAGTACGTC.

CDR3 sequence reads: CASSQERAGGNTEAFF. The CDR3, as DNA: TGTGCCAGCAGCCAAGAAAGGGCAGGGGGCAACACTGAAGCTTTCTTT. The gene calls are TRBV3-1 and TRBJ1-1, with 8 bases lining up with TRBD1. The CDR3 loop spans 16 amino acids. CDR1 and CDR2 (germline): LGHDT, YNNKEL (reference sequence). J lost 2 bases, V lost 0 bases, and 5 bases had no gene match.

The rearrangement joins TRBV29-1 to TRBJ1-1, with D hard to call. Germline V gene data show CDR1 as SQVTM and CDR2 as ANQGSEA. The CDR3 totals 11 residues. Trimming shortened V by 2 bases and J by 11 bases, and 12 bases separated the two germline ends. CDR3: CSVEITVLAFF. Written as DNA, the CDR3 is TGCAGCGTTGAAATCACGGTCTTGGCTTTCTTT.

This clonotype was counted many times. The CDR3 here is CASSLTQGHYEQYF. The CDR3 DNA reads as TGTGCCAGCAGCTTAACACAGGGTCATTACGAGCAGTACTTC. This chain joins TRBV11-2 and TRBJ2-7; TRBD1 is a possible D gene (6 bases). The CDR3 is 14 amino acids. Germline V CDR1 and CDR2: SGHAT, FQNNGV. V lost 2 bases and J 4 bases, leaving 12 bases between the germline ends.

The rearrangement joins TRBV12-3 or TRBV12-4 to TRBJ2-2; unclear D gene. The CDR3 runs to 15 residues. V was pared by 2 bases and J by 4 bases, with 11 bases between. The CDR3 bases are TGTGCCAGCAGTTTACAATCCCCGATCACCGGGGAGCTGTTTTTT. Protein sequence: CASSLQSPITGELFF.

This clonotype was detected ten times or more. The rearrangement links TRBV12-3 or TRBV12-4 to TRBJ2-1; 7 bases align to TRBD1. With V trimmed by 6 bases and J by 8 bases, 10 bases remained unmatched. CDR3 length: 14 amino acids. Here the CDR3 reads CASSTQGQIHEQFF. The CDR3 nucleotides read TGTGCCAGCAGCACCCAGGGACAGATCCATGAGCAGTTCTTC.

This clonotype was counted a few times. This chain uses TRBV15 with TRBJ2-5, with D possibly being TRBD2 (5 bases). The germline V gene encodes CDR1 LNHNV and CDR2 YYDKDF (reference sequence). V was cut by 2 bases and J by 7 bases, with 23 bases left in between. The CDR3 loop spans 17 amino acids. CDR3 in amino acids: CATSRRAAGVLNRTQYF. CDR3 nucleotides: TGTGCCACCAGCAGAAGAGCCGCCGGGGTTTTAAACAGGACCCAGTACTTC.

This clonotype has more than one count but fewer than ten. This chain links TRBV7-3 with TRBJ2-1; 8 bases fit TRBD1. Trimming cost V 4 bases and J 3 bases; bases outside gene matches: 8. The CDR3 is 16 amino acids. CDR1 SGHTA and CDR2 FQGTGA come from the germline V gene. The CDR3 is CASSSRQGALYNEQFF. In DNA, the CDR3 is TGTGCCAGCAGCTCCCGCCAGGGGGCCCTCTACAATGAGCAGTTCTTC.

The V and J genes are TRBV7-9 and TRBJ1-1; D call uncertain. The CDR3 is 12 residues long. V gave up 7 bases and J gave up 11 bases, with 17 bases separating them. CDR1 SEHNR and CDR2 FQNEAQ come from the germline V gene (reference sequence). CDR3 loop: CASTTPRSEAFF. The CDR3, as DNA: TGTGCCAGCACCACACCTCGGAGTGAGGCTTTCTTT. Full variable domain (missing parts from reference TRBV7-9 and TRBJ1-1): DTGVSQNPRHKITKRGQNVTFRCDPISEHNRLYWYRQTLGQGPEFLTYFQNEAQLEKSRLLSDRFSAERPKGSFSTLEIQRTEQGDSAMYLCASTTPRSEAFFGQGTRLTVV.

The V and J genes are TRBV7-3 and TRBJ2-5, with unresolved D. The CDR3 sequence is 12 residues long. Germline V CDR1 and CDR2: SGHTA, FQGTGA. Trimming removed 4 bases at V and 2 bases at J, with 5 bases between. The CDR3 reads CASSSAQETQYF. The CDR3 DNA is TGTGCCAGCAGCTCGGCTCAAGAGACCCAGTACTTC.

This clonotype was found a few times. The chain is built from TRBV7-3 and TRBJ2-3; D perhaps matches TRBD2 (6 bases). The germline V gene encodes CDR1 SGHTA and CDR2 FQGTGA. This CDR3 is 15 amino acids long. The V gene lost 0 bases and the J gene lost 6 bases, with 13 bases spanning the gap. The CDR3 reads CASSLTSLASDTQYF. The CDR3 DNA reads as TGTGCCAGCAGCTTAACGTCACTAGCATCGGATACGCAGTATTTT.

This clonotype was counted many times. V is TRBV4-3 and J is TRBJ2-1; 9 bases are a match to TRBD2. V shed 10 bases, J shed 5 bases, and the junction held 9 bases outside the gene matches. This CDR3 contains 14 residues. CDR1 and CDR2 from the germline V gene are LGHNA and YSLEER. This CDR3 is CATSWASGNNEQFF. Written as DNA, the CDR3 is TGCGCCACCTCTTGGGCTAGCGGGAACAATGAGCAGTTCTTC.

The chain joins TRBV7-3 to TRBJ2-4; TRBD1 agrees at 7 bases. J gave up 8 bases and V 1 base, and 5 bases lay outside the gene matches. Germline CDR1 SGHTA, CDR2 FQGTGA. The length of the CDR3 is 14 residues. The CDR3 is CASSLNLQGDIQYF. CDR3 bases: TGTGCCAGCAGCTTAAATCTGCAGGGGGACATTCAGTACTTC.

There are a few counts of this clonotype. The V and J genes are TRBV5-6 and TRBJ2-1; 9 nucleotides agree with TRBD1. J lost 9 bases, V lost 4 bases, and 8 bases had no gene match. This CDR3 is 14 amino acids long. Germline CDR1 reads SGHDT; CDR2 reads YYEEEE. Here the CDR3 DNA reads TGTGCCAGCAGCGCAACAGGGGGCGCGGGTGAGCAGTTCTTC. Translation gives CASSATGGAGEQFF. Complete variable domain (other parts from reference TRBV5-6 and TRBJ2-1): DAGVTQSPTHLIKTRGQQVTLRCSPKSGHDTVSWYQQALGQGPQFIFQYYEEEERQRGNFPDRFSGHQFPNYSSELNVNALLLGDSALYLCASSATGGAGEQFFGPGTRLTVL.

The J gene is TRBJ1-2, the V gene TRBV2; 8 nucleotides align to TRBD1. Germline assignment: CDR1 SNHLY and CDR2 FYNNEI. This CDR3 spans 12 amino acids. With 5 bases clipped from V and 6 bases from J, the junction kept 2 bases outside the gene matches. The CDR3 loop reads CASSPTGDGYTF. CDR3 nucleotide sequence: TGTGCCAGCAGTCCGACAGGGGATGGCTACACCTTC.

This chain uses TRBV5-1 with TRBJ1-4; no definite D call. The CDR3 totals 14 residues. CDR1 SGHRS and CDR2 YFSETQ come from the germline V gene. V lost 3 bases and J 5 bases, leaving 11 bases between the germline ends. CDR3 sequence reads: CASSSNGPNEKLFF. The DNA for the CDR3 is TGCGCCAGCAGCTCTAACGGACCGAATGAAAAACTGTTTTTT. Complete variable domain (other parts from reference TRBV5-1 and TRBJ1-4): KAGVTQTPRYLIKTRGQQVTLSCSPISGHRSVSWYQQTPGQGLQFLFEYFSETQRNKGNFPGRFSGRQFSNSRSEMNVSTLELGDSALYLCASSSNGPNEKLFFGSGTQLSVL.

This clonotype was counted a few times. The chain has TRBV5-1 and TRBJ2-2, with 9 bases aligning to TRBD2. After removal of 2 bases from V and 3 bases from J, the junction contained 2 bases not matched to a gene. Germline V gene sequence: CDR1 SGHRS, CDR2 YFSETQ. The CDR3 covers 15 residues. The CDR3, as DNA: TGCGCCAGCAGCTTAGCGGGGGGATACACCGGGGAGCTGTTTTTT. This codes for CASSLAGGYTGELFF. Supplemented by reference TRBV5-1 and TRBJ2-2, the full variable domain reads KAGVTQTPRYLIKTRGQQVTLSCSPISGHRSVSWYQQTPGQGLQFLFEYFSETQRNKGNFPGRFSGRQFSNSRSEMNVSTLELGDSALYLCASSLAGGYTGELFFGEGSRLTVL.

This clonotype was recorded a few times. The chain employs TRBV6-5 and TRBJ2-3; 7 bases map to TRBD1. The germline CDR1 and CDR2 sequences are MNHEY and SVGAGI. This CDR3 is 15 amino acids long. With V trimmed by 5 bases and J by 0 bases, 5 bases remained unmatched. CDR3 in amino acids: CASSIQGQSTDTQYF. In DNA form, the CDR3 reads TGTGCCAGCAGTATCCAGGGACAGAGCACAGATACGCAGTATTTT.

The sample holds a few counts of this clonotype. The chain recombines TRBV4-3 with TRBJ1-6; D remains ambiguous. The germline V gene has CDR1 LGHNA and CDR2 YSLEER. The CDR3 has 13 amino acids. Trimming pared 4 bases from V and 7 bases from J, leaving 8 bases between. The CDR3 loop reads CASSLKQNSPLHF. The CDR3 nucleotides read TGCGCCAGCAGCCTTAAACAGAATTCACCCCTCCACTTT.

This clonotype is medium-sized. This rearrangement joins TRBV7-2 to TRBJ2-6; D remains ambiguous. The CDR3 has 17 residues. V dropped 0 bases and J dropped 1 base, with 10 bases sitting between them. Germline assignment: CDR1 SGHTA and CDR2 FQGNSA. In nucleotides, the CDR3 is TGTGCCAGCAGCTTAGCGTATTTGAGGTCTGGGGCCAACGTCCTGACTTTC. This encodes CASSLAYLRSGANVLTF.

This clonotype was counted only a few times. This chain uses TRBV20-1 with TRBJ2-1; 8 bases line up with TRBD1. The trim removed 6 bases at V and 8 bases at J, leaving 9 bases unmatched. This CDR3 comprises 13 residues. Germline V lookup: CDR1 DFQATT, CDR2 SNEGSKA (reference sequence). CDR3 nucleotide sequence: TGCAGTGCGCGGACAGGGTTTATGTATGAGCAGTTCTTC. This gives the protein CSARTGFMYEQFF.

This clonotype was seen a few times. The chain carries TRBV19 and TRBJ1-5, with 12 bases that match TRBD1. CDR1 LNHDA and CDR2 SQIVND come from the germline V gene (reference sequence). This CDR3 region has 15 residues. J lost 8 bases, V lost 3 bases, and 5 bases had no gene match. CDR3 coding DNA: TGTGCCAGTAGTATGGGGACAGGGGGCGCGGAGCCCCAGCATTTT. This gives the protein CASSMGTGGAEPQHF.

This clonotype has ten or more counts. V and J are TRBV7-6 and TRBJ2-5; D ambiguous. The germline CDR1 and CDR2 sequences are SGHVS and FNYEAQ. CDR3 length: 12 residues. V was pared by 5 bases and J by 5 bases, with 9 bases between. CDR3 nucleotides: TGTGCCAGCAGCGACTTTCGGGAGACCCAGTACTTC. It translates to CASSDFRETQYF. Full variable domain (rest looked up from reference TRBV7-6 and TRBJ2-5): GAGVSQSPRYKVTKRGQDVALRCDPISGHVSLYWYRQALGQGPEFLTYFNYEAQQDKSGLPNDRFSAERPEGSISTLTIQRTEQRDSAMYRCASSDFRETQYFGPGTRLLVL.

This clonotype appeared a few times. CDR3 amino acids: CASSLGGTHTDTQYF. The DNA for the CDR3 is TGTGCCAGCTCCTTGGGGGGTACCCACACAGATACGCAGTATTTT. The rearrangement joins TRBV11-2 to TRBJ2-3, with D possibly matching TRBD2 (6 bases). Between the trimmed V and J ends, which lost 8 bases and 2 bases, there was a span of 17 bases. Germline V gives CDR1 SGHAT, CDR2 FQNNGV. The CDR3 spans 15 residues.